The sequence of this T cell receptor beta chain was determined in a study of blood T cell repertoires in COVID-19. About the research overall: Sites in the United States, Italy and Spain provided acute and convalescent COVID-19 samples.

Source study methods: Reference gene primer amplification in the assay estimated nucleated cell counts. Profiled with immunoSEQ multiplex PCR; TCRdb holds only in-frame clones, not every one. That table furnishes V, J and clone size, whereas the DNA furnished D and trimming. The sample has fewer than 350,000 clones; 80% to 90% are singletons. CDR1 and CDR2 (germline): SGHRS, YFSETQ. This CDR3 region has 14 residues. Trimming cost V 1 base and J 4 bases; bases outside gene matches: 4. Ages ranged from roughly 18 to 95 years, with residence in approximately 23 US areas. What was sequenced was PBMCs or T cells enriched from blood (not recorded which). The sequence was obtained from a woman between 40 and 55 years old with acute COVID-19. This rearrangement joins TRBV5-1 to TRBJ2-5; 7 nucleotides match TRBD1. The CDR3, as DNA: TGCGCCAGCAGCTTGACAGGGGCGGGAGAGACCCAGTACTTC. As protein: CASSLTGAGETQYF.